Following are 9 T cell receptor beta chains from one sample sequenced in a study of cytomegalovirus exposure and HLA in healthy donors. PCR was performed using 60 Vbeta and 13 Jbeta primers. Data came from immunoSEQ multiplex PCR; TCRdb stores just in-frame clones and leaves some out. The sample gives around 150,000 clones, 76% of which show up once; around 3.1% is in the top ten. Sequencing used PBMCs. The receptor set was obtained from a male donor in good health and CMV-seronegative.

The chain carries TRBV30 and TRBJ2-5, with 9 bases identical to TRBD1. The CDR3 is 13 amino acids. With V trimmed by 1 base and J by 10 bases, 7 bases remained unmatched. CDR1 and CDR2 (germline): GTSNPN, SVGIG (reference sequence). The CDR3 is CAWSEDRGTVQYF. The CDR3 DNA sequence: TGTGCCTGGAGTGAGGACAGGGGCACGGTCCAGTACTTC.

This clone was counted a single time. The genes are TRBV27 and TRBJ2-7, with 8 bases fitting TRBD2. Trimming cost V 3 bases and J 4 bases; bases outside gene matches: 11. The CDR3 totals 16 residues. Germline lookup yields CDR1 MNHEY and CDR2 SMNVEV (reference sequence). The DNA for the CDR3 is TGTGCCAGCAGTTTGGGGGACGGGACTAGTTGGTACGAGCAGTACTTC. It is translated as CASSLGDGTSWYEQYF.

J is TRBJ2-1 and V is TRBV28, with TRBD1 as a possible D gene (5 bases). The germline V gene has CDR1 MDHEN and CDR2 SYDVKM. Trimming cost V 5 bases and J 8 bases, with 10 bases left between them. This CDR3 has 12 amino acids. The CDR3 bases are TGTGCCAGCAGTCGGCAGGGTCATGAGCAGTTCTTC. It yields the protein CASSRQGHEQFF.

The V call is TRBV6-5, the J call TRBJ2-7, with 13 bases fitting TRBD2. In germline, CDR1 is MNHEY, CDR2 SVGAGI. The CDR3 extends over 15 amino acids. Trimming at V came to 5 bases and at J to 6 bases, leaving 7 bases not matched to a gene. The CDR3 region is CASSRTSGGAGEQYF. The CDR3 nucleotides are TGTGCCAGCAGTCGTACTAGCGGGGGGGCGGGCGAGCAGTACTTC.

V gene TRBV28 combines with J gene TRBJ1-2; D remains ambiguous. The ends were cut back, 6 bases at V and 1 base at J, with 18 bases in the middle. CDR3 length: 16 residues. Germline CDR1 is MDHEN and CDR2 is SYDVKM. The CDR3 here is CASSPLFVGDNYGYTF. The CDR3 DNA is TGTGCCAGCAGCCCCCTCTTCGTGGGAGATAACTATGGCTACACCTTC.

The chain carries TRBV19 and TRBJ1-5; 8 positions agree with TRBD1. The CDR3 spans 16 residues. The germline V gene encodes CDR1 LNHDA and CDR2 SQIVND (reference sequence). V shed 5 bases and J 0 bases; nucleotides not matched to a gene: 6. The DNA for the CDR3 is TGTGCCAGTAGTCTCCAGGGGGCGGATAGCAATCAGCCCCAGCATTTT. It is translated as CASSLQGADSNQPQHF.

V and J are TRBV5-8 and TRBJ1-5; maybe TRBD1 (5 bases). V was shortened by 4 bases and J by 3 bases, with 23 bases between the two germline ends. CDR1 and CDR2 from the germline V gene are SGHTS and YDEGEE. The CDR3 runs to 18 residues. CDR3 in amino acids: CASSQGLMLSGANQPQHF. CDR3 DNA: TGTGCCAGCAGCCAAGGGCTCATGCTGAGTGGGGCCAATCAGCCCCAGCATTTT.

This chain uses TRBV12-2 with TRBJ1-6; TRBD1, the table's D call, was not compared with the DNA. TRBV12-2 is designated a pseudogene. This CDR3 is built from 17 residues. The CDR3 sequence: CASRLVRSCSYNSPLHF. In nucleotides, the CDR3 is TGTGCAAGTCGCTTAGTCAGGTCCTGCTCCTATAATTCACCCCTCCACTTT.

The chain carries TRBV19 and TRBJ1-5; no firm D call. Germline CDR1 and CDR2: LNHDA and SQIVND (reference sequence). The CDR3 contains 14 residues. V lost 1 base, J lost 4 bases, and 8 bases lay in between. The CDR3, as DNA: TGTGCCAGTAGTATAGCCGGAGGGAATCAGCCCCAGCATTTT. Translating gives CASSIAGGNQPQHF.